The 29 T cell receptor beta chains below all came from one sample that was sequenced in a study of shared clonotypes between healthy human individuals. Produced via immunoSEQ multiplex PCR; TCRdb's table is partial and in-frame only. The sample lists 2 million to 3 million clones, 93% occurring once. The source material was naive CD4+ T cells from PBMCs. The subset denotes: CD45RA+ positively selected. The receptors were gathered from a man in his late teens or twenties in good health. Some clones in this sample may be carry-over from other donors' samples.

V and J are TRBV27 and TRBJ1-2; D possibly corresponds to TRBD1 (6 bases). Germline CDR1 reads MNHEY; CDR2 reads SMNVEV (reference sequence). The CDR3 has 13 amino acids. Trimming removed 3 bases from V and 8 bases from J, with 13 bases in between. The CDR3 reads CASSFSRGRGYTF. The CDR3 coding sequence is TGTGCCAGCAGTTTCTCCAGGGGAAGAGGCTACACCTTC.

This clone appeared a single time. Other DNA sequences in this specimen translate into the identical CDR3. The chain combines TRBV28 with TRBJ1-2; 9 nucleotides agree with TRBD1. The germline CDR1 and CDR2 sequences are MDHEN and SYDVKM. The J segment lost 8 bases and the V segment lost 3 bases, leaving 1 base of the junction unmatched. The CDR3 sequence is 12 residues long. CDR3 DNA sequence: TGTGCCAGCAGTTTGACAGGGGGAGGCTACACCTTC. Translating it yields CASSLTGGGYTF.

The chain has TRBV15 and TRBJ1-1; D might be TRBD1 (5 bases). The CDR3 runs 12 residues. V lost 0 bases and J lost 11, with 10 bases in between. Germline V gives CDR1 LNHNV, CDR2 YYDKDF (reference sequence). The CDR3 nucleotides are TGTGCCACCAGCAGAGATTTGGGGGAGGCTTTCTTT. This sequence encodes CATSRDLGEAFF.

This chain links TRBV28 with TRBJ2-7; 10 bases are a match to TRBD2. Trimming cost V 5 bases and J 3 bases; bases outside gene matches: 7. The CDR3 consists of 15 residues. Germline loops: CDR1 MDHEN, CDR2 SYDVKM. The CDR3 DNA follows: TGTGCCAGCAGTCTCCCTAGCGGGAGACGCTACGAGCAGTACTTC. This sequence encodes CASSLPSGRRYEQYF. The whole variable domain, filled in from reference TRBV28 and TRBJ2-7, reads DVKVTQSSRYLVKRTGEKVFLECVQDMDHENMFWYRQDPGLGLRLIYFSYDVKMKEKGDIPEGYSVSREKKERFSLILESASTNQTSMYLCASSLPSGRRYEQYFGPGTRLTVT.

This clone was picked up one time. The genes are TRBV6-6 and TRBJ2-7; D gene ambiguous. The CDR3 length is 14 residues. Between the trimmed V and J ends, which lost 0 bases and 2 bases, there was a span of 8 bases. Germline CDR1 is MNHNY and CDR2 is SVGAGI (reference sequence). The CDR3 protein is CASSYSQRTYEQYF. For the CDR3, the DNA is TGTGCCAGCAGTTACTCGCAAAGAACCTACGAGCAGTACTTC.

The chain is built from TRBV18 and TRBJ2-1; D might be TRBD1 or TRBD2, each matching 5 bases. The CDR3 loop spans 16 amino acids. V was shortened by 6 bases and J by 0 bases, with 15 bases between the two germline ends. Germline V gene data show CDR1 as KGHSH and CDR2 as LQKENI. CDR3 DNA: TGTGCCAGCTCCGGAATGGGGGAAATCTCCTACAATGAGCAGTTCTTC. It codes for CASSGMGEISYNEQFF.

The chain links TRBV7-2 to TRBJ1-4, with a weak D call TRBD1 (5 bases). The CDR3 loop spans 14 amino acids. Germline CDR1 SGHTA, CDR2 FQGNSA. Trimming took 4 bases from V and 7 from J, leaving 13 bases between them. This CDR3 is CASSWVGGGEKLFF. CDR3 coding DNA: TGTGCCAGCAGCTGGGTCGGGGGTGGTGAAAAACTGTTTTTT. The whole variable domain, filled in from reference TRBV7-2 and TRBJ1-4, reads GAGVSQSPSNKVTEKGKDVELRCDPISGHTALYWYRQSLGQGLEFLIYFQGNSAPDKSGLPSDRFSAERTGGSVSTLTIQRTQQEDSAVYLCASSWVGGGEKLFFGSGTQLSVL.

Regarding this clone: Likely a read error: the CDR3 ends without its conserved phenylalanine or tryptophan. No DNA is shown, since the ends of the CDR3 on it are uncertain; the CDR3 is the one TCRdb lists. The rearrangement joins TRBV5-6 to TRBJ1-6; TRBD1, the table's D call, lacks a check against the DNA. Germline V gene data show CDR1 as SGHDT and CDR2 as YYEEEE. The length of the CDR3 is 11 amino acids, counting both ends. CDR3 loop: CASSFMAGGPS.

In regard to this clone: The same CDR3 also results from other DNA sequences found in this sample. The chain couples TRBV27 to TRBJ1-3; 9 positions agree with TRBD1. The CDR3 has 15 amino acids. Germline values: CDR1 MNHEY, CDR2 SMNVEV (reference sequence). With 4 bases clipped from V and 2 bases from J, the junction kept 3 bases outside the gene matches. The CDR3 sequence is CASSSDRGTGNTIYF. In DNA, the CDR3 is TGTGCCAGCAGTTCCGACAGGGGGACTGGAAACACCATATATTTT.

The CDR3 DNA reads as TGTGCCAGCAGCTTCCGGACAGGGGCTGGTGGCTACACCTTC. Its protein product is CASSFRTGAGGYTF. The J gene is TRBJ1-2, the V gene TRBV7-2; 9 nucleotides line up with TRBD1. CDR1 and CDR2 from the germline V gene are SGHTA and FQGNSA. The CDR3 covers 14 residues. Trimming cost V 3 bases and J 7 bases; bases outside gene matches: 6.

This clone was counted a few times. This chain uses TRBV18 with TRBJ1-2; possible D gene TRBD1, 6 bases. The CDR3 is 14 residues long. V lost 6 bases and J lost 3, with 14 bases in between. In germline, CDR1 is KGHSH, CDR2 LQKENI. The CDR3 protein is CASSPAGQYYGYTF. CDR3 DNA sequence: TGTGCCAGCTCCCCCGCTGGACAGTACTATGGCTACACCTTC.

The J gene is TRBJ2-7, the V gene TRBV10-1; D is uncertain. The germline CDR1 and CDR2 sequences are WNHNN and SYGVQD (reference sequence). Trimming left V 5 bases short and J 5 bases short, with 16 bases between. This CDR3 has 14 residues. The CDR3 loop is CASSPSGDWNEQYF. In DNA form, the CDR3 reads TGCGCCAGCAGTCCATCAGGCGACTGGAACGAGCAGTACTTC.

This clone has just one count. The chain carries TRBV9 and TRBJ2-5, with D possibly matching TRBD1 (5 bases). Trimming stripped 0 bases from V and 4 bases from J, with 13 bases between. The CDR3 has 15 residues. Germline lookup yields CDR1 SGDLS and CDR2 YYNGEE. Here the CDR3 reads CASSVAVGPGETQYF. The CDR3 bases are TGTGCCAGCAGCGTAGCGGTGGGGCCGGGAGAGACCCAGTACTTC.

This chain links TRBV9 with TRBJ1-4, with 7 nucleotides matching TRBD1. The CDR3 spans 16 residues. V gave up 4 bases and J gave up 5 bases; unmatched junction bases: 11. Germline V gene sequence: CDR1 SGDLS, CDR2 YYNGEE. As DNA, the CDR3 is TGTGCCAGCAGCAAGAGAGCCGGGACAGTAAATGAAAAACTGTTTTTT. Translated: CASSKRAGTVNEKLFF.

The chain couples TRBV5-1 to TRBJ2-1; 9 nucleotides match TRBD2. CDR3 length: 14 amino acids. With 4 bases clipped from V and 9 bases from J, the junction kept 8 bases outside the gene matches. Germline CDR1 SGHRS, CDR2 YFSETQ. CDR3 nucleotide sequence: TGCGCCAGCAGCGCGGGACTAGCACTACCTGAGCAGTTCTTC. This translates into CASSAGLALPEQFF.

The chain uses TRBV7-9 and TRBJ2-3, with 9 bases that match TRBD2. Losses at the gene ends were 8 bases for V and 1 base for J; bases not matched to a gene: 16. The germline CDR1 and CDR2 sequences are SEHNR and FQNEAQ (reference sequence). The CDR3 contains 18 residues. CDR3 DNA sequence: TGTGCCAGCGGCCGGACCTCGCCGCAGCGGGAGGGCACAGATACGCAGTATTTT. It encodes CASGRTSPQREGTDTQYF.

The chain carries TRBV27 and TRBJ1-4, with D maybe TRBD1 (6 bases). Germline CDR1 is MNHEY and CDR2 is SMNVEV (reference sequence). Trimming stripped 2 bases from V and 9 bases from J, with 19 bases between. This CDR3 is built from 16 residues. The CDR3 region has the DNA TGTGCCAGCAGTTTAGCCCCCCGGGACATCGTCCAAAAACTGTTTTTT. Translated, it gives CASSLAPRDIVQKLFF.

The J gene is TRBJ2-2, the V gene TRBV11-3; possible D gene TRBD2, 6 bases. Trimming took off 5 bases at V and 4 bases at J, with 20 bases between the two ends. The CDR3 covers 17 residues. Germline CDR1 reads SGHNT; CDR2 reads YENEEA. The CDR3 coding sequence is TGTGCCAGCAGCCGGGGCGGGGTTCGAGGGCCCACCGGGGAGCTGTTTTTT. Its protein is CASSRGGVRGPTGELFF.

The chain links TRBV18 to TRBJ2-3; 8 bases map to TRBD1. The CDR3 runs to 16 residues. V was pared by 3 bases and J by 4 bases, with 9 bases of the junction left unmatched. From germline, CDR1 is KGHSH and CDR2 LQKENI. The CDR3: CASSPLQGALSDTQYF. Written as DNA, the CDR3 is TGTGCCAGCTCACCTTTGCAGGGGGCATTGTCAGATACGCAGTATTTT. The full variable domain, its missing parts supplied by reference TRBV18 and TRBJ2-3, is NAGVMQNPRHLVRRRGQEARLRCSPMKGHSHVYWYRQLPEEGLKFMVYLQKENIIDESGMPKERFSAEFPKEGPSILRIQQVVRGDSAAYFCASSPLQGALSDTQYFGPGTRLTVL.

V is TRBV5-1 and J is TRBJ2-7; D assignment may be TRBD1 or TRBD2 (5 bases each). The V gene's germline CDR1 is SGHRS and CDR2 YFSETQ. The CDR3 is 15 amino acids. The ends were cut back, 4 bases at V and 3 bases at J, with 17 bases in the middle. The CDR3 DNA sequence: TGCGCCAGCAGCCCGGGGCCCCGGGTCGACTACGAGCAGTACTTC. The encoded protein is CASSPGPRVDYEQYF.

This chain links TRBV5-1 with TRBJ2-1; 10 nucleotides align to TRBD2. CDR1 and CDR2 from the germline V gene are SGHRS and YFSETQ. Trimming cost V 0 bases and J 0 bases; bases outside gene matches: 3. CDR3 length equals 17 residues. The CDR3 loop reads CASSLAPSGGSYNEQFF. The CDR3 DNA follows: TGCGCCAGCAGCTTGGCGCCTAGCGGGGGCTCCTACAATGAGCAGTTCTTC.

The chain carries TRBV10-3 and TRBJ1-1; D is uncertain. There are 15 residues in the CDR3. V was cut by 4 bases and J by 0 bases, with 12 bases left in between. Germline V gene sequence: CDR1 ENHRY, CDR2 SYGVKD. CDR3 protein: CAISGSNLVNTEAFF. The CDR3 bases are TGTGCCATCAGTGGATCCAATTTAGTGAACACTGAAGCTTTCTTT.

The chain has TRBV10-2 and TRBJ1-6, with no clear D. The CDR3 is 14 amino acids. The V end was cut by 4 bases, the J end by 5 bases, with 9 bases between. From germline, CDR1 is WSHSY and CDR2 SAAADI. CDR3 bases: TGCGCCAGCAGTGCGAGCGGTGATAATTCACCCCTCCACTTT. It yields the protein CASSASGDNSPLHF.

This clone was seen just once. This chain connects TRBV6-1 to TRBJ1-1; D is perhaps TRBD1 (6 bases). The germline V gene has CDR1 MNHNS and CDR2 SASEGT. Trimming cost V 5 bases and J 10 bases, with 20 bases left between them. The length of the CDR3 is 14 residues. CDR3 amino acids: CASSQTGGLGLAFF. CDR3 in DNA: TGTGCCAGCAGTCAGACGGGGGGCCTTGGTCTAGCTTTCTTT.

The genes are TRBV5-1 and TRBJ1-2; D is possibly TRBD1 (5 bases). CDR3 length: 17 residues. Germline-derived CDR1 and CDR2 are SGHRS and YFSETQ. V lost 1 base and J 4 bases, leaving 20 bases between the germline ends. The CDR3 loop is CASSLYGYPNRPYGYTF. In nucleotides, the CDR3 is TGCGCCAGCAGCTTGTACGGGTACCCGAACAGGCCCTATGGCTACACCTTC.

The rearrangement joins TRBV30 to TRBJ2-3; possible D gene TRBD2, 6 bases. Germline V CDR1 and CDR2: GTSNPN, SVGIG (reference sequence). The ends were cut back, 4 bases at V and 4 bases at J, with 18 bases in the middle. This CDR3 spans 15 amino acids. The CDR3 DNA reads as TGTGCCTGGACTACTCTTTTTAGCGGTCCAGATACGCAGTATTTT. Translating gives CAWTTLFSGPDTQYF.

In this sample, this clone turned up once. The chain couples TRBV7-2 to TRBJ2-5; D call uncertain. The CDR3 consists of 14 residues. Germline V gene data show CDR1 as SGHTA and CDR2 as FQGNSA. Trimming took 4 bases from V and 5 from J, leaving 14 bases between them. The CDR3 spells CASSSYYGEETQYF. The DNA for the CDR3 is TGTGCCAGCAGCTCCTACTACGGTGAGGAGACCCAGTACTTC.

This clone was counted a single time. At the DNA level, this CDR3 is encoded by other sequences in the same sample as well. The chain is built from TRBV6-5 and TRBJ1-2; tentative D call: TRBD1 (5 bases). Germline V lookup: CDR1 MNHEY, CDR2 SVGAGI. Trimming removed 2 bases at V and 2 bases at J, with 6 bases between. This CDR3 has 13 amino acids. For the CDR3, the DNA is TGTGCCAGCAGTTACGGGGCGAACTATGGCTACACCTTC. Residues: CASSYGANYGYTF.

The chain recombines TRBV7-3 with TRBJ2-2; D ambiguous. Deletions cut 5 bases from V and 4 bases from J, with 14 bases between. The CDR3 sequence is 15 residues long. The germline V gene encodes CDR1 SGHTA and CDR2 FQGTGA. This CDR3 reads CASSRDPDGTGELFF. The DNA of the CDR3 is TGTGCCAGCAGCCGTGATCCGGACGGCACCGGGGAGCTGTTTTTT.